Below, 13 T cell receptor beta chains from the same sample are listed, as sequenced in a study of identical twins. TCRdb fed the 5' RACE reads into MiXCR, producing one record per CDR3 protein. This table holds roughly 710,000 distinct CDR3 sequences, around 5.7% found once. The sample was naive T cells sorted from blood. Source of these receptors: a man aged 18 to 30 in good health.

This clonotype was recorded a few times. Its ends do not fully match the called genes, so a read error is possible. The chain carries TRBV5-6 and TRBJ2-5; D tentatively reads TRBD1 or TRBD2 (5 bases each). The CDR3 extends over 12 amino acids. Germline CDR1 is SGHDT and CDR2 is YYEEEE. The chain's CDR3 is CASSPLSGTRNF. CDR3 DNA sequence: TGTGCCAGCAGCCCTCTCTCCGGGACGCGGAACTTC.

This clonotype was seen at least ten times. V gene TRBV20-1 combines with J gene TRBJ2-3; TRBD2 matches 8 bases. V shed 5 bases, J shed 6 bases, and the junction held 4 bases outside the gene matches. Germline assignment: CDR1 DFQATT and CDR2 SNEGSKA (reference sequence). This CDR3 spans 12 amino acids. CDR3 region: CSAERETDTQYF. As DNA, the CDR3 is TGCAGTGCTGAGCGGGAGACTGATACGCAGTATTTT.

CDR3 sequence (DNA): TGCGCCAGCAGCTTCCGGACAGGGGACGAGCAGTACTTC. This encodes CASSFRTGDEQYF. The chain recombines TRBV5-1 with TRBJ2-7, with 9 bases identical to TRBD1. This CDR3 has 13 amino acids. CDR1 is SGHRS, CDR2 YFSETQ, per germline. The junction had 2 bases not matched to a gene; V was cut back by 2 bases and J by 5 bases.

This clonotype was recorded at least ten times. The V call is TRBV11-2, the J call TRBJ2-3; D unresolved. V was cut by 5 bases and J by 6 bases, with 18 bases left in between. This CDR3 is 15 amino acids long. Germline assignment: CDR1 SGHAT and CDR2 FQNNGV. The CDR3 nucleotides read TGTGCCAGCAGCACGACGACCGGCTACGCGGATACGCAGTATTTT. This translates into CASSTTTGYADTQYF.

This clonotype was counted ten times or more. This chain links TRBV29-1 with TRBJ2-5, with a possible D match to TRBD2 (6 bases). Trimming left V 7 bases short and J 7 bases short, with 19 bases between. The germline V gene has CDR1 SQVTM and CDR2 ANQGSEA. The CDR3 consists of 13 residues. The CDR3: CSGRQGIGGTQYF. DNA for the CDR3: TGCAGCGGCCGGCAAGGGATCGGGGGGACCCAGTACTTC.

This clonotype was seen many times. The chain recombines TRBV20-1 with TRBJ1-1; D gene uncertain. This CDR3 spans 9 amino acids. Germline V gene data show CDR1 as DFQATT and CDR2 as SNEGSKA (reference sequence). The CDR3 coding sequence is TGCACTGGAAACACTGAAGCTTTCTTT. Translation: CTGNTEAFF.

J is TRBJ2-1 and V is TRBV20-1; 9 bases are a match to TRBD2. Trimming removed 6 bases from V and 4 bases from J; junction bases left unmatched: 7. CDR3 length equals 14 residues. Germline-derived CDR1 and CDR2 are DFQATT and SNEGSKA (reference sequence). In DNA, the CDR3 is TGCAGTGCCAGGCGGGAGGGCCCTTACAATGAGCAGTTCTTC. This codes for CSARREGPYNEQFF.

This clonotype was counted between two and nine times. This sequence joins TRBV5-1 and TRBJ2-3, with TRBD1 matching 8 bases. The CDR3 totals 17 residues. CDR1 is SGHRS and CDR2 is YFSETQ in the germline V gene. The junction had 19 bases not matched to a gene; V was cut back by 4 bases and J by 9 bases. For the CDR3, the DNA is TGCGCCAGCAGCCCAAATCCAGGGGGCCAAAACTCCCAGACGCAGTATTTT. Encoded protein: CASSPNPGGQNSQTQYF.

At least ten counts were recorded for this clonotype. J is TRBJ2-2 and V is TRBV6-1, with D tentatively TRBD1 (5 bases). Germline V gene sequence: CDR1 MNHNS, CDR2 SASEGT. The ends were cut back, 11 bases at V and 4 bases at J, with 14 bases in the middle. The CDR3 is made up of 13 amino acids. CDR3 nucleotide sequence: TGTGCCGGAAAGGACACTTCCACCGGGGAGCTGTTTTTT. Protein: CAGKDTSTGELFF.

The chain uses TRBV29-1 and TRBJ1-1, with D perhaps TRBD1 (6 bases). V was shortened by 8 bases and J by 0 bases, with 16 bases between the two germline ends. Germline CDR1 and CDR2: SQVTM and ANQGSEA. This CDR3 comprises 14 residues. Written as DNA, the CDR3 is TGCAGCTTAGGAAGTACAGGGCTGAACACTGAAGCTTTCTTT. This gives the protein CSLGSTGLNTEAFF.

This clonotype was counted at least ten times. The CDR3 sequence: CASSNRLEGEAFF. The CDR3 nucleotides read TGTGCCAGCAGTAACAGGTTGGAAGGTGAAGCTTTCTTT. V and J are TRBV12-3 or TRBV12-4 and TRBJ1-1, with D tentatively TRBD1 (5 bases). The V end was cut by 5 bases, the J end by 7 bases, with 14 bases between. The CDR3 has 13 residues.

The chain joins TRBV10-2 to TRBJ2-1; a weak D match, TRBD1 (5 bases). CDR1 is WSHSY and CDR2 is SAAADI in the germline V gene. The ends were cut back, 8 bases at V and 5 bases at J, with 13 bases in the middle. CDR3 length: 13 residues. The CDR3 coding sequence is TGCGCCAGCGGGCAGAAGGGGAACAATGAGCAGTTCTTC. The encoded protein is CASGQKGNNEQFF.

This clonotype was picked up a small number of times. The chain employs TRBV7-3 and TRBJ2-3, with 8 positions matching TRBD2. The CDR3 is 16 residues long. The V segment lost 3 bases and the J segment 1 base; nucleotides outside the gene matches: 6. The germline V gene encodes CDR1 SGHTA and CDR2 FQGTGA. The CDR3 DNA follows: TGTGCCAGCAGCTTTCTCGTGCGGGAGGGCACAGATACGCAGTATTTT. This gives the protein CASSFLVREGTDTQYF. The complete variable domain, with remaining parts taken from reference TRBV7-3 and TRBJ2-3, reads GAGVSQTPSNKVTEKGKYVELRCDPISGHTALYWYRQSLGQGPEFLIYFQGTGAADDSGLPNDRFFAVRPEGSVSTLKIQRTERGDSAVYLCASSFLVREGTDTQYFGPGTRLTVL.